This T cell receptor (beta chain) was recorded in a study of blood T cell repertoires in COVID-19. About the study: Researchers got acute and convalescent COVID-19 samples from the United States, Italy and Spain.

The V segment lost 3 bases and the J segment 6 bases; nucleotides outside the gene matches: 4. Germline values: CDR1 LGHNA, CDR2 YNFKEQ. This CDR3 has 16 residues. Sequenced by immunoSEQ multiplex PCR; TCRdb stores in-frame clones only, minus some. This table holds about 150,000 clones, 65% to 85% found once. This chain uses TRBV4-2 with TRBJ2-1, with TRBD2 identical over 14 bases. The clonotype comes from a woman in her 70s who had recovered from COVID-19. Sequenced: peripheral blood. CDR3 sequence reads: CASSHRGLAGGNEQFF. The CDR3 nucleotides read TGTGCCAGCAGCCACCGAGGACTAGCGGGAGGCAATGAGCAGTTCTTC.